What follows describes a single T cell receptor (beta chain). The source of the sample is a study of blood T cell repertoires in COVID-19. For the study at large: Some COVID-19 samples were acute and others convalescent; all came from the United States, Italy and Spain.

The method was immunoSEQ multiplex PCR; TCRdb's version includes in-frame clones alone and lacks a portion of them. This table has 95,000 to 100,000 clones, about 84% appearing once. This sequence originates from a woman aged 80 or over with acute or convalescent COVID-19. The sequenced sample was peripheral blood.

The CDR3 here is CASRPGTGGRGYTF. The DNA for the CDR3 is TGTGCCAGCAGACCAGGGACAGGGGGCAGGGGCTACACCTTC. J is TRBJ1-2 and V is TRBV5-6, with 12 bases that match TRBD1. The CDR3 is made up of 14 amino acids. Looked up from germline, CDR1 is SGHDT and CDR2 is YYEEEE. With V trimmed by 5 bases and J by 8 bases, 7 bases remained unmatched.